The rows below give T cell receptor beta chains drawn from one sample of a study of T cell changes during pregnancy in multiple sclerosis. Sequencing used immunoSEQ multiplex PCR; TCRdb keeps in-frame clones, though not all of them. The sample includes under 100,000 clones, about 95% of them seen just once. The material sequenced was peripheral blood, taken in the second trimester of pregnancy. The receptors shown here come from a female donor with multiple sclerosis, enrolled in a pregnancy study. Both conserved end residues are part of each CDR3. D genes are given only for firm matches. Clone size is given for some rows only: seen once, a few or many times, or a class if the clone is expanded.

TRBJ2-7 | NA | TRBV27 | NA | TGTGCCAGCAGTCCGGGACTGGCTACCTACGAGCAGTACTTC | CASSPGLATYEQYF
TRBJ2-1 | NA | TRBV21-1 | NA | TGTGCCCGCCTAGTTAGCGGTTACAACAATGAGCAGTTCTTC | CARLVSGYNNEQFF
TRBJ2-1 | once | TRBV5-5 | NA | TGTGCCAGCAGCGACGTAGGTCAGGGCAATGAGCAGTTCTTC | CASSDVGQGNEQFF
TRBJ2-3 | NA | TRBV15 | TRBD2 | TGTGCCACCAGCCCCTGGACTAGCCCAGATACGCAGTATTTT | CATSPWTSPDTQYF
TRBJ1-4 | NA | TRBV5-1 | NA | TGCGCCAGCAGCGGGGGGGCAGGGCGGTCTGAAAAACTGTTTTTT | CASSGGAGRSEKLFF
TRBJ1-5 | NA | TRBV27 | TRBD1 | TGTGCCAGCAGTTTTTCTACAGGGGAACAGCCCCAGCATTTT | CASSFSTGEQPQHF
TRBJ1-2 | NA | TRBV21-1 | NA | TGTGCCAGCAGCAAAGCGCGACAGGGAATCTGGTATGGCTACACCTTC | CASSKARQGIWYGYTF
TRBJ1-1 | NA | TRBV5-1 | TRBD1 | TGCGCCAGCGGGGAATACCGGGACAGGGGGAGCGGTAACACTGAAGCTTTCTTT | CASGEYRDRGSGNTEAFF
TRBJ1-2 | once | TRBV27 | TRBD1 | TGTGCCAGCAGTCTACAGGGGGGAGGCTATGGCTACACCTTC | CASSLQGGGYGYTF
TRBJ2-2 | once | TRBV2 | TRBD2 | TGTGCCAGCAGTGATGGGGTTTGGCGGGAGTGGTACACCGGGGAGCTGTTTTTT | CASSDGVWREWYTGELFF
TRBJ2-1 | NA | TRBV20-1 | NA | TGCAGTGCCGGACAGATTGAGCAGTTCTTC | CSAGQIEQFF
TRBJ1-2 | few | TRBV5-1 | NA | TGCGCCAGCAGCTGGGCGCAGGGGCGCTATGGCTACACCTTC | CASSWAQGRYGYTF
TRBJ2-1 | NA | TRBV28 | TRBD1 | TGTGCCAGCAGCCGGGACAGGGGGCGTTACAATGAGCAGTTCTTC | CASSRDRGRYNEQFF
TRBJ1-1 | NA | TRBV21-1 | NA | TGTGCCAGCAGCTCGTTACCGGGACAGGAGACTTTAGCGACTTTGAACACTGAAGCTTTCTTT | CASSSLPGQETLATLNTEAFF
TRBJ2-7 | NA | TRBV27 | TRBD1 | TGTGCCAGCCGCGAACAGGGGGCTACTTTCTACGAGCAGTACTTC | CASREQGATFYEQYF
TRBJ2-5 | NA | TRBV5-6 | TRBD2 | TGTGCCAGCAGCGGAAAGGGACTAGCGGGAGGGCCTGGAGAGACCCAGTACTTC | CASSGKGLAGGPGETQYF
TRBJ1-2 | NA | TRBV2 | TRBD1 | TGTGCCAGCAGAACAGGGGGCGCAATCTTGGGGTATGGCTACACCTTC | CASRTGGAILGYGYTF
TRBJ2-5 | NA | TRBV30 | TRBD2 | TGTGCCTGGAGTCGTTGGCGGGAGGCCGTACAAGAGACCCAGTACTTC | CAWSRWREAVQETQYF
TRBJ2-3 | NA | TRBV28 | NA | TGTGCCAGCAGCCCAGGAGGCCGCACAGATACGCAGTATTTT | CASSPGGRTDTQYF
TRBJ1-2 | NA | TRBV19 | TRBD1 | TGTGCCACTAAAGACAGGGCGCAGGGGAATGGCTACACCTTC | CATKDRAQGNGYTF
TRBJ2-3 | NA | TRBV28 | TRBD2 | TGTGCCAGCAGTCCGATCCTACTAGCGGGAGTTAGGTCAGATACGCAGTATTTT | CASSPILLAGVRSDTQYF
TRBJ2-7 | NA | TRBV5-4 | NA | TGTGCCAGCAGCTTGGCGGCAGGGCAACCTTCCTACGAGCAGTACTTC | CASSLAAGQPSYEQYF
TRBJ2-2 | NA | TRBV2 | NA | TGTGCCAGCAATACCCAGCGGAACACCGGGGAGCTGTTTTTT | CASNTQRNTGELFF
TRBJ1-2 | NA | TRBV11-2 | TRBD1 | TGTGCCAGCAGCCGGCCGCACTCAAGGACAGGGGCGAGATTATATGGCTACACCTTC | CASSRPHSRTGARLYGYTF
TRBJ2-5 | NA | TRBV6-1 | TRBD2 | TGTGCCAGCACTTCCAGACTAGCGGCACAAGAGACCCAGTACTTC | CASTSRLAAQETQYF
TRBJ1-2 | NA | TRBV4-1 | NA | TGCGCCAGCAGCCAAGTTTCAGTCGGGTGGGGCTACACCTTC | CASSQVSVGWGYTF
TRBJ1-2 | once | TRBV30 | NA | TGTGCCAGCGTCCTCTATGGCTACACCTTC | CASVLYGYTF
TRBJ1-2 | NA | TRBV27 | TRBD1 | TGTGCCAGCAGTGGGACAGGTGCCGGCTATGGCTACACCTTC | CASSGTGAGYGYTF
TRBJ2-7 | NA | TRBV27 | TRBD2 | TGTGCCAGCAGTTATAGCGGGGGCTCCTACGAGCAGTACTTC | CASSYSGGSYEQYF
TRBJ1-5 | NA | TRBV10-3 | NA | TGTGCCATCAGTGAGGGTCAGGGTCACCAGCCCCAGCATTTT | CAISEGQGHQPQHF
TRBJ2-7 | NA | TRBV9 | NA | TGTGCCAGCAGCCCAGACGGGACACCGGCCTCCTACGAGCAGTACTTC | CASSPDGTPASYEQYF
TRBJ2-7 | NA | TRBV2 | TRBD2 | TGTGCCAGCAGGATAAGCGGGAGGGCCGATTACGAGCAGTACTTC | CASRISGRADYEQYF
TRBJ1-1 | NA | TRBV9 | TRBD1 | TGTGCCAGCAGCGGACAGGGGAGCTTGAACACTGAAGCTTTCTTT | CASSGQGSLNTEAFF
TRBJ2-7 | NA | TRBV19 | NA | TGTGCCAGTAGTACCCCAGGGTTCGAGCAGTACTTC | CASSTPGFEQYF
TRBJ1-1 | NA | TRBV29-1 | NA | TGCAGCGTCGTTAACAGCAACACTGAAGCTTTCTTT | CSVVNSNTEAFF
TRBJ1-1 | NA | TRBV2 | NA | TGTGCCAGCAGCCTTCGCGGGGGTAAAATGAACACTGAAGCTTTCTTT | CASSLRGGKMNTEAFF
TRBJ1-1 | NA | TRBV29-1 | TRBD1 | TGCAGCGTTGCCTTCCGGACAGGGGGCACTGAAGCTTTCTTT | CSVAFRTGGTEAFF
TRBJ2-7 | NA | TRBV11-2 | NA | TGTGCCAGCAGCTTAGGGGGCCGTACCTACGAGCAGTACTTC | CASSLGGRTYEQYF
TRBJ2-5 | NA | TRBV5-1 | TRBD2 | TGCGCCAGCCACTCGGGACTAGCGGGAATACAAGAGACCCAGTACTTC | CASHSGLAGIQETQYF
TRBJ2-1 | NA | TRBV18 | TRBD2 | TGTGCCAGCTCACATCAGGCGGGAGCAACCTACAATGAGCAGTTCTTC | CASSHQAGATYNEQFF
TRBJ2-4 | few | TRBV9 | NA | TGTGCCAGCAGCCCTGGGGGGAACATTCAGTACTTC | CASSPGGNIQYF
TRBJ2-3 | NA | TRBV6-6 | NA | TGTGCCAGCGGACCTCAGGGTGGGAATACGCAGTATTTT | CASGPQGGNTQYF
TRBJ1-5 | NA | TRBV6-6 | TRBD1 | TGTGCCAGCAGTTCCGGACAGGAGAGCCAGCCCCAGCATTTT | CASSSGQESQPQHF
TRBJ2-7 | NA | TRBV27 | NA | TGTGCCAGCAGTATGTGGGGGGGGCCGCTCTCCTACGAGCAGTACTTC | CASSMWGGPLSYEQYF
TRBJ1-5 | NA | TRBV19 | NA | TGTGCCAGTAGTATGCTCGGGAACGGCAATCAGCCCCAGCATTTT | CASSMLGNGNQPQHF
TRBJ1-5 | NA | TRBV6-1 | NA | TGTGCCAGCAGTGCGTCGGGGGAAAATCAGCCCCAGCATTTT | CASSASGENQPQHF
TRBJ2-1 | NA | TRBV29-1 | NA | TGCAGCGTTGAAGATAGCAGAGAGGGCCGAGTTAATGAGCAGTTCTTC | CSVEDSREGRVNEQFF
TRBJ1-4 | NA | TRBV19 | NA | TGTGCCAGTAGTATTCAGGGCGGGAGTGAAAAACTGTTTTTT | CASSIQGGSEKLFF
TRBJ1-5 | NA | TRBV29-1 | NA | TGCAGCGTTAGAACAGGGATTAATAGCAATCAGCCCCAGCATTTT | CSVRTGINSNQPQHF